This entry lists 32 T cell receptor beta chains sequenced from one sample in a study of blood T cell repertoires in COVID-19. Profiling relied on immunoSEQ multiplex PCR, and the TCRdb table lists in-frame clones only, not all of them. The sample has about 240,000 clones; about 88% are singletons. The sample taken for sequencing was peripheral blood. Receptor source: a woman aged 50 to 65 with COVID-19, enrolled during active disease.

The chain joins TRBV2 to TRBJ1-2, with a possible D match to TRBD1 (5 bases). V lost 6 bases and J 0 bases, leaving 11 bases between the germline ends. Germline loops: CDR1 SNHLY, CDR2 FYNNEI. This CDR3 is 14 amino acids long. For the CDR3, the DNA is TGTGCCAGCAGCCCAGACAGAGCTAACTATGGCTACACCTTC. This gives the protein CASSPDRANYGYTF.

The gene calls are TRBV3-1 (or the pseudogene TRBV3-2) and TRBJ2-7; weak D call: TRBD2 (7 bases). Germline CDR1 reads LGHDT; CDR2 reads YNNKEL (reference sequence). Trimming left V 2 bases short and J 6 bases short, with 23 bases between. CDR3 size: 17 residues. The DNA for the CDR3 is TGTGCCAGCAGCCAATTCAGGAGCCGCGGGGGCATGCTCGAGCAGTACGTC. The encoded protein is CASSQFRSRGGMLEQYV.

The rearrangement links TRBV19 to TRBJ2-1; 14 nucleotides match TRBD2. The V segment lost 5 bases and the J segment 6 bases; nucleotides outside the gene matches: 6. The germline V gene encodes CDR1 LNHDA and CDR2 SQIVND (reference sequence). The CDR3 sequence is 16 residues long. The CDR3 here is CASSQGLAGGVNEQFF. The CDR3 coding sequence is TGTGCCAGTAGTCAAGGACTAGCGGGGGGCGTCAATGAGCAGTTCTTC.

The chain is built from TRBV7-8 and TRBJ1-1, with a weak D call TRBD1 (6 bases). V shed 5 bases and J shed 8 bases, with 15 bases lying between them. Germline V gives CDR1 SGHVS, CDR2 FQNEAQ. The CDR3 runs to 13 residues. The DNA for the CDR3 is TGTGCCAGCAGCACCTCCTCCGGGACAGAAGCTTTCTTT. The encoded protein is CASSTSSGTEAFF.

The rearrangement uses TRBV25-1 and TRBJ2-4; 8 positions agree with TRBD1. The V gene's germline CDR1 is MGHDK and CDR2 SYGVNS. The CDR3 is 16 amino acids. Trimming removed 1 base from V and 4 bases from J; junction bases left unmatched: 6. The CDR3 nucleotides are TGTGCCAGCAGTGAATCGGGCAGGGGGCGGAAAAACATTCAGTACTTC. Residues: CASSESGRGRKNIQYF.

The V call is TRBV27, the J call TRBJ2-1, with 9 nucleotides matching TRBD1. CDR1 and CDR2 (germline): MNHEY, SMNVEV (reference sequence). There are 15 residues in the CDR3. V gave up 6 bases and J gave up 3 bases; unmatched junction bases: 6. DNA of the CDR3: TGTGCCAGCAGCAAACCGACAGGGGGCTACAATGAGCAGTTCTTC. Its protein is CASSKPTGGYNEQFF.

The chain recombines TRBV3-1 (or the pseudogene TRBV3-2) with TRBJ2-5; 10 bases match TRBD1. This CDR3 contains 16 residues. Germline assignment: CDR1 LGHDT and CDR2 YNNKEL (reference sequence). V lost 5 bases, J lost 6 bases, and 12 bases stayed unmatched. CDR3 residues: CASSWDNRDRGKTQYF. CDR3 DNA: TGTGCCAGCAGCTGGGATAATCGGGACAGGGGAAAGACCCAGTACTTC.

This rearrangement joins TRBV28 to TRBJ1-1, with D unclear. The CDR3 contains 13 residues. V was clipped by 3 bases and J by 11 bases, with 16 bases between them. CDR1 is MDHEN and CDR2 is SYDVKM in the germline V gene. CDR3 sequence (DNA): TGTGCCAGCAGTTTTCCGCGACCCCGGAGGGCTTTCTTT. Translating it yields CASSFPRPRRAFF.

This clone appeared a few times. The V and J genes are TRBV5-1 and TRBJ1-1; D unclear. Germline V gene sequence: CDR1 SGHRS, CDR2 YFSETQ. V lost 5 bases, J lost 0 bases, and 11 bases lay in between. The CDR3 has 14 residues. The CDR3 DNA is TGCGCCAGCAGAAGAGGGTCCGTGAACACTGAAGCTTTCTTT. As protein: CASRRGSVNTEAFF.

The CDR3 region is CASSLFSSRDTEQFF. CDR3 nucleotides: TGTGCCAGCAGTTTGTTCTCCTCCCGGGACACCGAGCAGTTCTTC. The rearrangement links TRBV28 to TRBJ2-1, with a possible D match to TRBD1 (6 bases). Germline CDR1 MDHEN, CDR2 SYDVKM. The CDR3 contains 15 residues. V was trimmed by 3 bases and J by 10 bases, leaving 19 bases between them.

V is TRBV10-3 and J is TRBJ1-2; a weak D match, TRBD1 (6 bases). Trimming removed 0 bases from V and 11 bases from J, with 16 bases in between. CDR1 is ENHRY and CDR2 is SYGVKD in the germline V gene. This CDR3 has 14 residues. CDR3 coding DNA: TGTGCCATCAGTGAGTCCGACCGGACAGTGAGATACACCTTC. Translated: CAISESDRTVRYTF.

A single count supports this clone. This chain connects TRBV27 to TRBJ1-4; no clear D. This CDR3 has 13 amino acids. Germline CDR1 reads MNHEY; CDR2 reads SMNVEV (reference sequence). V lost 2 bases and J lost 10, with 11 bases in between. CDR3 nucleotides: TGTGCCAGCAGTTTAGGACTATCTGGAAAACTGTTTTTT. Protein: CASSLGLSGKLFF. Filled out from reference TRBV27 and TRBJ1-4, the complete variable domain reads EAQVTQNPRYLITVTGKKLTVTCSQNMNHEYMSWYRQDPGLGLRQIYYSMNVEVTDKGDVPEGYKVSRKEKRNFPLILESPSPNQTSLYFCASSLGLSGKLFFGSGTQLSVL.

This chain joins TRBV29-1 and TRBJ2-7, with a tentative D call TRBD1 (7 bases). CDR1 is SQVTM and CDR2 is ANQGSEA in the germline V gene. CDR3 size: 12 residues. Written as DNA, the CDR3 is TGCGCCGGGGGACAGAGCTCCTACGAGCAGTACGTC. Amino acid sequence: CAGGQSSYEQYV.

This chain links TRBV19 with TRBJ1-4; unclear D gene. The CDR3 is 17 amino acids. Germline V gives CDR1 LNHDA, CDR2 SQIVND (reference sequence). V gave up 10 bases and J gave up 4 bases, with 25 bases separating them. CDR3 protein: CATTTNRLGRSNEKLFF. The CDR3 region has the DNA TGTGCCACCACGACTAACCGCCTCGGACGTAGTAATGAAAAACTGTTTTTT.

The V gene is TRBV21-1, the J gene TRBJ2-7; the D segment call TRBD1 is taken from the table without a DNA check. TRBV21-1 is described as a pseudogene. The CDR3 extends over 13 amino acids. CDR3 residues: CASSVTGRAEQYV. Written as DNA, the CDR3 is TGTGCCAGCAGCGTCACTGGCAGGGCCGAGCAGTACGTC.

The genes are TRBV5-4 and TRBJ1-4, with D tentatively TRBD1 (5 bases). Germline V gene data show CDR1 as SGHNT and CDR2 as YYREEE (reference sequence). The CDR3 has 15 amino acids. The V and J ends lost 4 bases and 7 bases respectively, with 17 bases between them. The CDR3 DNA sequence: TGTGCCAGCAGCCGCCGCGGGGCGGCAGGTGAAAAACTGTTTTTT. This translates into CASSRRGAAGEKLFF.

This sequence joins TRBV9 and TRBJ1-1; D possibly corresponds to TRBD1 (6 bases). The germline gives CDR1 SGDLS, CDR2 YYNGEE. Trimming cost V 3 bases and J 0 bases, with 9 bases left between them. The CDR3 length is 14 residues. The CDR3, as DNA: TGTGCCAGCAGCGGGGGACACTTGAACACTGAAGCTTTCTTT. It specifies CASSGGHLNTEAFF. Combining the CDR3 with reference TRBV9 and TRBJ1-1 gives the whole variable domain DSGVTQTPKHLITATGQRVTLRCSPRSGDLSVYWYQQSLDQGLQFLIQYYNGEERAKGNILERFSAQQFPDLHSELNLSSLELGDSALYFCASSGGHLNTEAFFGQGTRLTVV.

V and J are TRBV11-2 and TRBJ1-1, with D uncertain. The germline V gene has CDR1 SGHAT and CDR2 FQNNGV. V lost 3 bases and J lost 4, with 9 bases in between. The CDR3 covers 13 residues. CDR3 nucleotides: TGTGCCAGCAGCTTCCCGGGGAGCACTGAAGCTTTCTTT. It codes for CASSFPGSTEAFF.

V and J are TRBV27 and TRBJ1-1; perhaps TRBD1 as D (6 bases). The germline V gene encodes CDR1 MNHEY and CDR2 SMNVEV (reference sequence). V dropped 3 bases and J dropped 2 bases, with 10 bases sitting between them. CDR3 size: 14 residues. This chain's CDR3 is CASSFQGLNTEAFF. The CDR3, as DNA: TGTGCCAGCAGTTTCCAGGGGCTAAACACTGAAGCTTTCTTT.

The chain joins TRBV6-5 to TRBJ2-7; 15 nucleotides match TRBD2. The CDR3 consists of 16 residues. The trim removed 2 bases at V and 6 bases at J, leaving 5 bases unmatched. The germline V gene encodes CDR1 MNHEY and CDR2 SVGAGI. The CDR3 nucleotides read TGTGCCAGCAGTTACCAAGGACTAGCGGGGGGGCGCGAGCAGTACTTC. This sequence encodes CASSYQGLAGGREQYF.

The rearrangement uses TRBV11-2 and TRBJ1-2, with TRBD1 identical over 9 bases. The ends lost 4 bases at V and 3 bases at J; junction bases unmatched: 9. From germline, CDR1 is SGHAT and CDR2 FQNNGV. The CDR3 has 16 amino acids. CDR3 amino acids: CASSSPGTGSDYGYTF. CDR3 DNA sequence: TGTGCCAGCAGCTCCCCCGGGACAGGGTCGGACTATGGCTACACCTTC.

This clone was counted once. The V gene is TRBV1, the J gene TRBJ2-2; TRBD2 is the table's D call, not checked against the DNA. TRBV1 is tagged as a pseudogene. This CDR3 contains 18 residues. CDR3 sequence: CTSSRPRDCLFGTGELFF. CDR3 in DNA: TGCACCAGCAGCCGCCCCCGGGACTGCCTTTTTGGCACCGGGGAGCTGTTTTTT.

The chain joins TRBV7-2 to TRBJ2-7; 12 bases fit TRBD2. The CDR3 loop spans 15 amino acids. CDR1 is SGHTA, CDR2 FQGNSA, per germline. Unmatched junction bases numbered 3, after V lost 4 bases and J lost 2 bases. DNA of the CDR3: TGTGCCAGCAGCTCCTCTAGCGGGGGGGCCTACGAGCAGTACTTC. Translation gives CASSSSSGGAYEQYF.

This clone appeared a few times. The rearrangement uses TRBV5-1 and TRBJ1-2; 10 nucleotides match TRBD1. The CDR3 has 14 residues. The ends lost 4 bases at V and 6 bases at J; junction bases unmatched: 6. Germline V gives CDR1 SGHRS, CDR2 YFSETQ. CDR3 in DNA: TGCGCCAGCAGCAGCGACAGGGGGCTGGATGGCTACACCTTC. Translation gives CASSSDRGLDGYTF.

CDR3 residues: CASSVATGGAVSYNEQFF. CDR3 nucleotides: TGTGCCAGCAGCGTAGCTACGGGGGGGGCCGTCTCCTACAATGAGCAGTTCTTC. This rearrangement joins TRBV9 to TRBJ2-1; 8 bases are shared with TRBD2. The CDR3 is 18 amino acids. Germline assignment: CDR1 SGDLS and CDR2 YYNGEE. V shed 0 bases, J shed 0 bases, and the junction held 8 bases outside the gene matches. Combining the CDR3 with reference TRBV9 and TRBJ2-1 gives the whole variable domain DSGVTQTPKHLITATGQRVTLRCSPRSGDLSVYWYQQSLDQGLQFLIQYYNGEERAKGNILERFSAQQFPDLHSELNLSSLELGDSALYFCASSVATGGAVSYNEQFFGPGTRLTVL.

The chain couples TRBV9 to TRBJ2-1, with 12 bases that match TRBD2. The CDR3 totals 17 residues. The junction had 10 bases not matched to a gene; V was cut back by 4 bases and J by 5 bases. From germline, CDR1 is SGDLS and CDR2 YYNGEE. The CDR3 here is CASSYEPSGGANNEQFF. The CDR3 DNA reads TGTGCCAGCAGCTATGAACCTAGCGGGGGGGCGAACAATGAGCAGTTCTTC.

The V call is TRBV2, the J call TRBJ1-5; no reliable D call. The CDR3 consists of 13 residues. The V and J ends lost 3 bases and 4 bases respectively, with 7 bases between them. Germline-derived CDR1 and CDR2 are SNHLY and FYNNEI. The CDR3 DNA reads TGTGCCAGCAGTGATTGGCTTAATCAGCCCCAGCATTTT. It is translated as CASSDWLNQPQHF.

The chain links TRBV24-1 to TRBJ1-2, with TRBD1 matching over 9 bases. The germline CDR1 and CDR2 sequences are KGHDR and SFDVKD. With V trimmed by 6 bases and J by 2 bases, 6 bases remained unmatched. The CDR3 runs 15 residues. In DNA form, the CDR3 reads TGTGCCACCAGTCCGAGGGGGACAGGGAACTATGGCTACACCTTC. This gives the protein CATSPRGTGNYGYTF.

This clone occurred a few times. This chain links TRBV19 with TRBJ1-5, with TRBD1 matching over 10 bases. J gave up 6 bases and V 6 bases, and 8 bases lay outside the gene matches. Germline CDR1 is LNHDA and CDR2 is SQIVND (reference sequence). This CDR3 comprises 15 residues. For the CDR3, the DNA is TGTGCCAGTAGCCTGACAGGGGGCTGGGGTCAGCCCCAGCATTTT. It is translated as CASSLTGGWGQPQHF.

This clone is a singleton in its sample. The chain has TRBV2 and TRBJ1-2; tentative D call: TRBD1 (6 bases). V was clipped by 6 bases and J by 4 bases, with 12 bases between them. Germline-derived CDR1 and CDR2 are SNHLY and FYNNEI. The CDR3 runs to 13 residues. CDR3 residues: CASSLDSAYGYTF. In nucleotides, the CDR3 is TGTGCCAGCAGCTTGGACAGCGCCTATGGCTACACCTTC.

This chain uses TRBV28 with TRBJ1-1; maybe TRBD1 (6 bases). Trimming stripped 7 bases from V and 2 bases from J, with 14 bases between. CDR1 and CDR2 from the germline V gene are MDHEN and SYDVKM. CDR3 length equals 14 residues. Here the CDR3 DNA reads TGTGCCAGCATCCGAGCAGGGGAAAACACTGAAGCTTTCTTT. Translated: CASIRAGENTEAFF. Filled out from reference TRBV28 and TRBJ1-1, the complete variable domain reads DVKVTQSSRYLVKRTGEKVFLECVQDMDHENMFWYRQDPGLGLRLIYFSYDVKMKEKGDIPEGYSVSREKKERFSLILESASTNQTSMYLCASIRAGENTEAFFGQGTRLTVV.

The chain carries TRBV10-3 and TRBJ2-7; 10 bases are a match to TRBD2. Germline V gives CDR1 ENHRY, CDR2 SYGVKD. The length of the CDR3 is 14 residues. V was pared by 10 bases and J by 1 base, with 7 bases of the junction left unmatched. CDR3 DNA sequence: TGTGCCACCAAAGCTAGCGGGGGTTCCTACGAGCAGTACGTC. This encodes CATKASGGSYEQYV.